Sequencing of this T cell receptor (beta chain) was carried out in a study of cytotoxic CD8 clonotypes in ibrutinib-treated CLL (dated by TCRdb to about 2021). For context, the study as a whole: In this cohort, about 16 patients were treatment-naive and roughly 10 were relapsed/refractory, while approximately 18 had unmutated IGHV. On average, each sample yielded roughly 260,000 productive templates and around 98,000 productive rearrangements. Of the approximately 86 participants in the trial, roughly 26 had longitudinal samples available. Cryopreserved peripheral blood mononuclear cells were collected at three points: before therapy, at response, and at either sustained remission or disease progression. Partial responses were observed in approximately 24 patients and complete responses in 2; after a median follow-up of 68 months, remission was maintained in around 14 patients and progression was observed in 12. Response samples were taken after a median of approximately 12 months on treatment, ranging from roughly 6 to 36 months. Patients were still on ibrutinib when every remission and progressive disease sample was collected.

On a MiSeq, deep resolution sequencing aimed for a depth between 1 in 1 million and 1 in 200,000 T cells, with each clonotype covered about 9.9x on average. TCR beta libraries were generated with the immunoSEQ hsTCRB Kit. As for the authors' bioinformatics: The data were analyzed with ImmunoSEQ Analyzer and ImmunoSEQ Data Assistant, and V, D and J gene assignments followed IMGT definitions. Clonality, with values ranging from 0 to 1, was calculated as one minus the normalized Shannon entropy of productive rearrangement frequencies. Only overrepresented clonotypes making up at least 0.05% of the repertoire of each patient were included in the public clonotype analysis. Around 12 age-matched healthy donor repertoires from immuneACCESS were used as controls for clonality. TCRdb carries this immuneACCESS record with in-frame sequences only. Its versions omit some clonotypes, under half of them owing to an unresolved V gene in the studies checked, with the rest unexplained. V and J calls and clone size are given by that table; D and trimming were obtained from the DNA. Here the sample has over 100,000 clones; approximately 56% occur a single time. Around 37% of the sample belongs to the ten largest clones.

Study-wide findings and limitations: Clonality rose at ibrutinib response, remained stable during sustained remission, and dropped back toward baseline at progression. Sustained-remission and progressing patients did not have matched sampling times, and lymph node repertoires were not examined. Baseline clonality exceeded that of age-matched healthy donors and correlated strongly with circulating CD8+ T-cell counts. Public clonotypes were rare and either shrank or stayed stable during treatment, and the rise in clonality at ibrutinib response reflected expansion of private clonotypes.

CDR1 SQVTM and CDR2 ANQGSEA are derived from the germline V gene. V and J are trimmed by 7 bases and 6 bases, and the gene matches miss 13 bases of the junction. The CDR3 goes from the cysteine to the phenylalanine over 14 residues. Only CDR3 DNA remains: 42 bases, in frame from the first base. This clone showed up just once. Its target antigen remains unknown. Nothing much larger sits one base from this clone, and base qualities are not available. This specimen's time point label, interpreted: less than 30 months on ibrutinib. For TCR beta library preparation, 1.5 to 2.5 micrograms of genomic DNA were extracted from the cryopreserved PBMCs. Longitudinal blood samples from CLL patients on ibrutinib monotherapy underwent high-throughput TCR beta sequencing. The patients took part in an open-label, single-center phase 2 trial of ibrutinib monotherapy.

The sequence was obtained from a human donor with chronic lymphocytic leukemia. The rearranged segments are TRBV29-1 and TRBJ2-3; TRBD2 matches 7 bases in the middle. The sequencing used PBMCs, collected after 24 months of ibrutinib treatment. CDR3 protein: CSARDYEGSDTQYF. The nucleotides read TGCAGCGCCCGGGACTACGAGGGGAGCGATACGCAGTATTTT.